This TCR beta chain was profiled in a study of graft-versus-host responses after intestinal transplantation. As for the study in general: Multivisceral, liver-intestinal, or isolated intestinal transplants were performed in recipients. Induction using anti-thymocyte globulin, followed by tacrolimus and steroids for about 3 years, was given to all recipients.

The length of the CDR3 is 15 residues. Trimming stripped 0 bases from V and 5 bases from J, with 15 bases between. Germline values: CDR1 SGHRS, CDR2 YFSETQ. With regard to this clone: Its antigen remains unidentified.

Overall study results and limits: Some GvH clones were seen earlier in gut or blood, suggesting intestinal origin. Maximum circulating GvH clone levels tracked with early post-transplant HvG decreases.

Repertoires were generated with immunoSEQ multiplex PCR, while TCRdb's copy carries only in-frame clones and drops some. The table shows roughly 97,000 clones, with roughly 87% occurring only once. The clonotype comes from a human donor who received an intestinal transplant. This specimen was unstimulated CD4+ T cells sorted from spleen or lymph node cells, taken before intestinal transplant. The chain links TRBV5-1 to TRBJ2-7; D gene uncertain. CDR3 in DNA: TGCGCCAGCAGCTTGGCATTAGATCTAGGGCACGAGCAGTACTTC. Its protein is CASSLALDLGHEQYF.